A single sample is the source of the 4 T cell receptor beta chains below, sequenced in a study of a mutant IDH1 vaccine in newly diagnosed glioma (dated by TCRdb to the early 2020s). These receptors have no identified antigens. This sample's time point label indicates: week 35, safety follow-up. A 20-mer mutant IDH1 peptide at 300 micrograms in Montanide made up each vaccine dose, which was injected subcutaneously together with topical imiquimod. The library was prepared using the immunoSEQ multiplex PCR assay. TCRdb limited this immuneACCESS table to in-frame rearrangements with V and J called. A share of clones is missing; checked studies link under half to unresolved V genes, and the rest is unexplained. Within this sample are tens of thousands of clones, with around 81% of them counted one time only. The top ten constitute about 4.5% of the sample. The sample here was PBMCs, taken from a glioma patient whose treatment included an IDH1 peptide vaccine. Receptors originate from a woman between 35 and 50 years old with glioma. Some clones in this sample may be carry-over from other donors' samples.

V gene TRBV10-3 combines with J gene TRBJ2-3; D gene ambiguous. The CDR3 consists of 12 residues. Germline V gene lookup returns CDR1 ENHRY and CDR2 SYGVKD. Trimming removed 3 bases from V and 5 bases from J, with 6 bases in between. The CDR3: CAISEKKDTQYF. For the CDR3, the DNA is TGTGCCATCAGTGAAAAAAAAGATACGCAGTATTTT.

The chain recombines TRBV18 with TRBJ2-5; 9 nucleotides align to TRBD2. CDR3 length: 15 residues. V lost 0 bases, J lost 5 bases, and 4 bases stayed unmatched. Germline V gene data show CDR1 as KGHSH and CDR2 as LQKENI. CDR3: CASSPPTSGGETQYF. CDR3 DNA sequence: TGTGCCAGCTCACCACCGACTAGCGGAGGGGAGACCCAGTACTTC.

The chain has TRBV2 and TRBJ1-5; the D gene is possibly TRBD1 (5 bases). This CDR3 comprises 13 residues. Per the germline V gene, CDR1 is SNHLY and CDR2 is FYNNEI. The V end lost 7 bases, the J end lost 5 bases, and 12 bases lay between the germline ends. CDR3 nucleotide sequence: TGTGCCAGCATGGCGACAGACTATCAGCCCCAGCATTTT. As protein: CASMATDYQPQHF.

This sequence joins TRBV25-1 and TRBJ1-2, with D possibly matching TRBD1 (6 bases). Looked up from germline, CDR1 is MGHDK and CDR2 is SYGVNS. Trimming stripped 4 bases from V and 4 bases from J, with 16 bases between. The CDR3 sequence is 15 residues long. The CDR3 nucleotides read TGTGCCAGCAGTGTGGGGGGCGCTTTCTCCTATGGCTACACCTTC. This translates into CASSVGGAFSYGYTF.